The 10 T cell receptor beta chains given below trace back to one sample, sequenced in a study of shared clonotypes between healthy human individuals. The protocol was immunoSEQ multiplex PCR, while the TCRdb copy is restricted to in-frame clones and leaves out a portion. The sample shows millions of clones, around 95% of them seen only once. Sequenced: naive CD4+ T cells sorted from blood. As to subset: CD45RA+ positively selected. These receptors were taken from a man aged 18 to 35 in good health.

The J gene is TRBJ1-5, the V gene TRBV2, with a tentative D call TRBD1 (6 bases). Germline loops: CDR1 SNHLY, CDR2 FYNNEI. The V and J ends lost 6 bases and 7 bases respectively, with 13 bases between them. CDR3 length equals 13 residues. The CDR3, as DNA: TGTGCCAGCAGAAGGGGGATTGGACAGCCCCAGCATTTT. Translating it yields CASRRGIGQPQHF.

The J gene is TRBJ2-2, the V gene TRBV7-9; a weak D match, TRBD2 (6 bases). The CDR3 runs 15 residues. V lost 2 bases to trimming and J lost 6 bases, with 13 bases between them. The germline gives CDR1 SEHNR, CDR2 FQNEAQ (reference sequence). The CDR3 sequence is CASSLPREVPGELFF. Here the CDR3 DNA reads TGTGCCAGCAGCTTACCCAGGGAGGTCCCCGGGGAGCTGTTTTTT.

The rearrangement joins TRBV7-8 to TRBJ1-6; tentative D call: TRBD1 (5 bases). CDR1 is SGHVS, CDR2 FQNEAQ, per germline. With 3 bases removed from V and 8 bases from J, the gap between germline ends came to 11 bases. The CDR3 loop spans 14 amino acids. CDR3 residues: CASSLKGMDSPLHF. CDR3 coding DNA: TGTGCCAGCAGCTTGAAGGGGATGGATTCACCCCTCCACTTT.

V is TRBV2 and J is TRBJ2-2; D gene uncertain. CDR1 SNHLY and CDR2 FYNNEI come from the germline V gene. The length of the CDR3 is 14 residues. Between the trimmed V and J ends, which lost 2 bases and 3 bases, there was a span of 7 bases. CDR3 bases: TGTGCCAGCAGTGAACAGCAACACACCGGGGAGCTGTTTTTT. Translating it yields CASSEQQHTGELFF.

In regard to this clone: Other DNA variants within this sample encode the same CDR3. This rearrangement joins TRBV19 to TRBJ2-7; 8 bases are shared with TRBD1. Germline V gives CDR1 LNHDA, CDR2 SQIVND (reference sequence). Losses at the gene ends were 8 bases for V and 3 bases for J; bases not matched to a gene: 3. The CDR3 totals 12 residues. In DNA, the CDR3 is TGTGCCAGTGGGACAGGCGGCTACGAGCAGTACTTC. Its translation: CASGTGGYEQYF.

Remarks on this clone: The sample holds other DNA sequences that translate to the same CDR3. The V gene is TRBV7-9, the J gene TRBJ2-5, with D unresolved. Between the trimmed V and J ends, which lost 5 bases and 5 bases, there was a span of 6 bases. Germline CDR1 reads SEHNR; CDR2 reads FQNEAQ (reference sequence). The CDR3 runs 11 residues. The CDR3 spells CASSRRETQYF. The CDR3, as DNA: TGTGCCAGCAGCCGACGGGAGACCCAGTACTTC.

Turning to this clone: Other DNA sequences from this sample encode an identical CDR3 as well. V gene TRBV6-1 combines with J gene TRBJ1-2; D unclear. This CDR3 is 14 amino acids long. Germline CDR1 is MNHNS and CDR2 is SASEGT. V was clipped by 0 bases and J by 2 bases, with 7 bases between them. CDR3 loop: CASSEASRNYGYTF. The DNA of the CDR3 is TGTGCCAGCAGTGAAGCGTCCAGAAACTATGGCTACACCTTC.

J is TRBJ1-5 and V is TRBV6-1, with D unresolved. Looked up from germline, CDR1 is MNHNS and CDR2 is SASEGT. Trimming left V 2 bases short and J 1 base short, with 6 bases between. The CDR3 is made up of 14 amino acids. Here the CDR3 DNA reads TGTGCCAGCAGTGAATTCAGAAGCAATCAGCCCCAGCATTTT. Encoded protein: CASSEFRSNQPQHF.

V usage is TRBV7-2 and J usage is TRBJ2-1; D possibly corresponds to TRBD1 (6 bases). Trimming shortened V by 4 bases and J by 10 bases, and 20 bases separated the two germline ends. The CDR3 is 15 residues long. Germline CDR1 reads SGHTA; CDR2 reads FQGNSA. The CDR3 bases are TGTGCCAGCAGCTCCTCGGGACACCAGGTAGGGGAGCAGTTCTTC. Translating gives CASSSSGHQVGEQFF.

The chain links TRBV5-1 to TRBJ1-4; no clear D. The V and J ends lost 1 base and 4 bases respectively, with 11 bases between them. This CDR3 contains 15 residues. In germline, CDR1 is SGHRS, CDR2 YFSETQ. The DNA of the CDR3 is TGCGCCAGCAGCTTGACGGCAACGAATAATGAAAAACTGTTTTTT. Its protein is CASSLTATNNEKLFF.